This is a list of T cell receptor beta chains from one sample in a study of cytomegalovirus exposure and HLA in healthy donors. TCRdb keeps only in-frame clones here, not all; method: immunoSEQ multiplex PCR. Of about 200,000 clones listed, approximately 86% were seen once; the top ten hold around 0.3%. Sequencing was performed on PBMCs. The source of these receptors is a woman in her twenties or thirties in good health and CMV-seronegative. Both conserved end residues are part of each CDR3. The D gene is left open where the match is weak. Size is omitted from some rows. Given values are once, few, many or a class for expanded clones.

d_call	j_call	v_call	clone_size	cdr3_aa	cdr3_nt
TRBD1	TRBJ2-1	TRBV10-3	once	CAISELTTRGMRVDEQFF	TGTGCCATCAGTGAGCTCACGACCAGGGGGATGCGGGTCGATGAGCAGTTCTTC
TRBD2	TRBJ2-2	TRBV5-8	once	CASSFGLAGFTGELFF	TGTGCCAGCAGCTTTGGACTAGCTGGATTTACCGGGGAGCTGTTTTTT
TRBD1	TRBJ1-4	TRBV5-4	-	CASSPDRGEKLFF	TGTGCCAGCAGCCCGGACAGGGGGGAAAAACTGTTTTTT
-	TRBJ1-6	TRBV7-9	-	CASSLLQGGNSPLHF	TGTGCCAGCAGCTTACTCCAAGGCGGGAATTCACCCCTCCACTTT
TRBD2	TRBJ2-5	TRBV7-3	-	CASSLSEGLAGAETQYF	TGTGCCAGCAGCCTCTCTGAGGGACTAGCGGGAGCAGAGACCCAGTACTTC
-	TRBJ2-1	TRBV29-1	-	CSAAGQFEEQFF	TGCAGCGCGGCCGGACAGTTCGAAGAGCAGTTCTTC
TRBD1	TRBJ2-2	TRBV4-1	-	CASSPTGQGNTGELFF	TGCGCCAGCAGCCCGACGGGACAGGGGAACACCGGGGAGCTGTTTTTT
-	TRBJ2-5	TRBV5-1	-	CASSLSWGTQETQYF	TGCGCCAGCAGCTTGAGTTGGGGCACCCAAGAGACCCAGTACTTC
TRBD1	TRBJ1-5	TRBV28	once	CAGQGTGGAQHF	TGTGCCGGACAGGGGACCGGCGGGGCCCAGCATTTT
-	TRBJ1-5	TRBV10-2	-	CASIYPPTTGQPQHF	TGCGCCAGCATTTACCCTCCAACAACAGGGCAGCCCCAGCATTTT
-	TRBJ2-7	TRBV28	-	CASSGPPLREQYF	TGTGCCAGCAGTGGGCCTCCCCTTAGGGAGCAGTACTTC
-	TRBJ2-7	TRBV28	-	CASSHVNGGGYEQYF	TGTGCCAGCAGTCACGTCAATGGGGGCGGATACGAGCAGTACTTC
TRBD2	TRBJ2-3	TRBV6-1	-	CASSELAGDSTDTQYF	TGTGCCAGCAGTGAACTAGCGGGGGACTCCACAGATACGCAGTATTTT
TRBD2	TRBJ2-7	TRBV6-5	-	CASSFSRLATYEQYF	TGTGCCAGCAGTTTTTCCCGACTAGCGACCTACGAGCAGTACTTC
TRBD2	TRBJ2-3	TRBV9	-	CASSFSGRSTDTQYF	TGTGCCAGCAGCTTTAGCGGGAGATCCACAGATACGCAGTATTTT
-	TRBJ2-3	TRBV13	-	CASSVRLGPRGTDTQYF	TGTGCCAGCAGCGTCCGACTAGGACCCAGGGGCACAGATACGCAGTATTTT
-	TRBJ2-5	TRBV11-2	-	CASSLELASQETQYF	TGTGCCAGCAGCTTAGAGTTAGCTAGTCAGGAGACCCAGTACTTC
-	TRBJ2-7	TRBV10-1	once	CASSRTIMYEQYF	TGCGCCAGCAGTCGGACAATAATGTACGAGCAGTACTTC
-	TRBJ2-7	TRBV5-1	-	CASSTGLRSSYEQYF	TGCGCCAGCAGTACGGGACTCAGGAGCTCCTACGAGCAGTACTTC
-	TRBJ1-4	TRBV2	-	CATRQANEKLFF	TGTGCCACCCGACAGGCTAATGAAAAACTGTTTTTT
TRBD1	TRBJ2-6	TRBV4-1	once	CASSPREQGAITSGANVLTF	TGCGCCAGCAGCCCACGAGAGCAGGGGGCCATCACTTCTGGGGCCAACGTCCTGACTTTC
TRBD2	TRBJ2-3	TRBV9	-	CASSFTSGIGTPQYF	TGTGCCAGCAGTTTCACTAGCGGGATAGGAACCCCGCAGTATTTT
TRBD2	TRBJ2-5	TRBV2	-	CASSEERGVLETQYF	TGTGCCAGCAGTGAGGAGCGGGGAGTCCTTGAGACCCAGTACTTC
TRBD1	TRBJ1-2	TRBV7-9	-	CASSLPGQGYGYTF	TGTGCCAGCAGCTTACCCGGACAGGGCTATGGCTACACCTTC
-	TRBJ2-2	TRBV10-2	-	CASSERLRTNTGELFF	TGCGCCAGCAGTGAGAGATTGCGTACGAACACCGGGGAGCTGTTTTTT
-	TRBJ2-2	TRBV7-8	-	CASSTPIWSGGRTGELFF	TGTGCCAGCAGCACCCCCATCTGGAGCGGTGGCAGGACCGGGGAGCTGTTTTTT
TRBD2	TRBJ2-5	TRBV2	-	CASKRGPGETQYF	TGTGCCAGCAAGCGGGGGCCGGGAGAGACCCAGTACTTC
-	TRBJ2-1	TRBV7-9	-	CASSSPPPGLLGRDEQFF	TGTGCCAGCAGCTCCCCCCCACCGGGACTCCTGGGTCGGGATGAGCAGTTCTTC
TRBD1	TRBJ2-3	TRBV10-1	-	CASSEYRGSDTQYF	TGCGCCAGCAGTGAGTACAGGGGATCAGATACGCAGTATTTT
-	TRBJ2-5	TRBV7-9	few	CASSLTGGLGETQYF	TGTGCCAGCAGCTTAACAGGAGGGTTGGGGGAGACCCAGTACTTC
TRBD1	TRBJ2-2	TRBV27	-	CASSQRQGATRELFF	TGTGCCAGCAGTCAAAGACAGGGCGCGACCCGGGAGCTGTTTTTT
-	TRBJ2-7	TRBV2	-	CASSEDGTPRGDEQYF	TGTGCCAGCAGTGAGGATGGGACTCCACGGGGTGACGAGCAGTACTTC
TRBD1	TRBJ2-5	TRBV18	-	CASSPPGTGEGYF	TGTGCCAGCTCACCACCGGGGACAGGGGAAGGCTACTTC
-	TRBJ2-1	TRBV20-1	-	CSAYGYNEQFF	TGCAGTGCCTATGGCTACAATGAGCAGTTCTTC
TRBD2	TRBJ2-7	TRBV2	-	CASSALALRQGEQYF	TGTGCCAGCAGCGCACTAGCGCTCAGGCAGGGCGAGCAGTACTTC
-	TRBJ1-4	TRBV29-1	-	CSGTGGATNEKLFF	TGCAGCGGTACGGGGGGTGCAACTAATGAAAAACTGTTTTTT
TRBD1	TRBJ1-1	TRBV28	-	CATADRGDSLGAFF	TGTGCCACCGCGGACAGGGGGGATTCACTCGGGGCTTTCTTT
-	TRBJ2-2	TRBV6-5	-	CASSYTGNTGELFF	TGTGCCAGCAGTTACACAGGGAACACCGGGGAGCTGTTTTTT
-	TRBJ2-7	TRBV6-5	-	CASSSAGSSYEQYF	TGTGCCAGCAGTTCCGCGGGTAGTTCCTACGAGCAGTACTTC
-	TRBJ2-1	TRBV5-1	-	CASSFSALVNEQFF	TGCGCCAGCAGCTTTTCGGCTCTAGTCAATGAGCAGTTCTTC
-	TRBJ1-6	TRBV5-1	once	CASSLAVDKSPLHF	TGCGCCAGCAGCTTGGCGGTGGACAAGTCACCCCTCCACTTT
-	TRBJ2-1	TRBV5-8	-	CASSFFGGNEQFF	TGTGCCAGCAGCTTTTTTGGCGGGAATGAGCAGTTCTTC
TRBD1	TRBJ2-1	TRBV9	-	CASSGDRGTYNEQFF	TGTGCCAGCAGTGGGGACAGGGGAACCTACAATGAGCAGTTCTTC